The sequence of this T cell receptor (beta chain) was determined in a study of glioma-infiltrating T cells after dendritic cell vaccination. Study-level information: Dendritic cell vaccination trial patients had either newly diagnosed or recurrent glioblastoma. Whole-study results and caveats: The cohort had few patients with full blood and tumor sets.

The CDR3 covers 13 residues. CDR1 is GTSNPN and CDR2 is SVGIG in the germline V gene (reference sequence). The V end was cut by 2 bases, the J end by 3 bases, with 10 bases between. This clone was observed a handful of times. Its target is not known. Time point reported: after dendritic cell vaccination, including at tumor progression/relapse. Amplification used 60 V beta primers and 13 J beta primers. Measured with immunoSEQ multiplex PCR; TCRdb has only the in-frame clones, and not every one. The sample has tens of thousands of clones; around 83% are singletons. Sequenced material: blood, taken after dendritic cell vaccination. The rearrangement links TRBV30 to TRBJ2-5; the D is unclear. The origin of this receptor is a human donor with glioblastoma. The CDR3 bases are TGTGCCTGGAGTATGGGCCGAAAAGAGACCCAGTACTTC. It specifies CAWSMGRKETQYF.